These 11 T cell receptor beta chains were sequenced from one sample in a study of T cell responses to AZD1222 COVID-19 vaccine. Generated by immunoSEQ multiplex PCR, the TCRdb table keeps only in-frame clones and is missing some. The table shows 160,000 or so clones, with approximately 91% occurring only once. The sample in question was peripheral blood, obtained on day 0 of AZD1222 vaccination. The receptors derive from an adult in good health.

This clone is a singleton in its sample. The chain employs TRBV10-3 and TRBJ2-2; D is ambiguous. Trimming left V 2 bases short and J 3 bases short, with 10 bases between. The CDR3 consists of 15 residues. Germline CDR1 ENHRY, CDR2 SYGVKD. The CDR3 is CAISERDRYTGELFF. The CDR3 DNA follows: TGTGCCATCAGTGAGAGAGACCGGTACACCGGGGAGCTGTTTTTT.

The CDR3 nucleotides are TGTGCCACCAGTGATCCCACGGGGGACTCTCAAGGACAGGGGGGTTTAGATGAGCAGTTCTTC. It yields the protein CATSDPTGDSQGQGGLDEQFF. The chain is built from TRBV24-1 and TRBJ2-1; TRBD1 matches 10 bases. V was clipped by 3 bases and J by 8 bases; unmatched bases: 24. Germline V gene data show CDR1 as KGHDR and CDR2 as SFDVKD. The CDR3 covers 21 residues.

This CDR3 reads CASSSTGGNYGYTF. Here the CDR3 DNA reads TGCGCCAGCAGCTCAACTGGGGGAAACTATGGCTACACCTTC. This rearrangement joins TRBV4-1 to TRBJ1-2, with D possibly TRBD1 on 5 matching bases. The V and J ends lost 5 bases and 2 bases respectively, with 12 bases between them. The CDR3 extends over 14 amino acids. Per the germline V gene, CDR1 is MGHRA and CDR2 is YSYEKL.

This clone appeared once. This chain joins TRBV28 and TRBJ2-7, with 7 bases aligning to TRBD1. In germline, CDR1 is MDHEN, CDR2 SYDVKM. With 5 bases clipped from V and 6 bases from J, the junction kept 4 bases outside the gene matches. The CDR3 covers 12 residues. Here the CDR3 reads CASSPPGGEQYF. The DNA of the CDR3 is TGTGCCAGCAGTCCCCCAGGGGGCGAGCAGTACTTC.

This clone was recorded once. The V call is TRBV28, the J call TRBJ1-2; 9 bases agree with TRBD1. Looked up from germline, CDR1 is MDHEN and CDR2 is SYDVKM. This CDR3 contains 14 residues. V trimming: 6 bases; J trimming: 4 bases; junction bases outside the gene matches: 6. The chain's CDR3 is CASRPPGQGYGYTF. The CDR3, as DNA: TGTGCCAGCAGGCCCCCGGGACAGGGCTATGGCTACACCTTC.

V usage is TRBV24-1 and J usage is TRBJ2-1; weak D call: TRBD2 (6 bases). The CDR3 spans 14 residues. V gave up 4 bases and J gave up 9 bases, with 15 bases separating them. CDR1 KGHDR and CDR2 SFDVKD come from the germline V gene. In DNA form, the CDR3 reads TGTGCCACCAGTGAGGGCGGGAATTTAGTTGAGCAGTTCTTC. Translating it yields CATSEGGNLVEQFF.

Here the CDR3 DNA reads TGTGCCAGCGCCCATACGGGATTTGGAAACACCATATATTTT. Translation gives CASAHTGFGNTIYF. The chain uses TRBV27 and TRBJ1-3; no clear D gene. The CDR3 length is 14 residues. Trimming took 8 bases from V and 3 from J, leaving 14 bases between them. Germline V CDR1 and CDR2: MNHEY, SMNVEV (reference sequence).

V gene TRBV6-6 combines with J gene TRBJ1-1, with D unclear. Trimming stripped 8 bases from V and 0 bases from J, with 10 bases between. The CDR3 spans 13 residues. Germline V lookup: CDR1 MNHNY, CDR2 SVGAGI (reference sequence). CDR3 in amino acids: CASRLLMNTEAFF. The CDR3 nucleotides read TGTGCCAGCCGGTTGCTGATGAACACTGAAGCTTTCTTT.

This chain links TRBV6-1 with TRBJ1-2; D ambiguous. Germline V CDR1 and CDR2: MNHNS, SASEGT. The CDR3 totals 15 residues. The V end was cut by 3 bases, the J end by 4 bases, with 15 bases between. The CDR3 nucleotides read TGTGCCAGCAGTGAGGGCCAGGAATCTTTCTATGGCTACACCTTC. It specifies CASSEGQESFYGYTF.

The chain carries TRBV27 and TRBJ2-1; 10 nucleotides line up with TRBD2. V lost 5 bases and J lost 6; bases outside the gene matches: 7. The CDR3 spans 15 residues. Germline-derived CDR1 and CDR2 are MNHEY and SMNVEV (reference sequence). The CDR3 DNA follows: TGTGCCAGCAGTCTAGCGGGAGAGGCATTCAATGAGCAGTTCTTC. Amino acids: CASSLAGEAFNEQFF.

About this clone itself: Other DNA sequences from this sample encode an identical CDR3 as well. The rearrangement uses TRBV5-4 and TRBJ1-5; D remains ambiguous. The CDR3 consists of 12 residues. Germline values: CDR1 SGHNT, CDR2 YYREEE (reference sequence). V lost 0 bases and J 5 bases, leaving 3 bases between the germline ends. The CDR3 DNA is TGTGCCAGCAGCTTGGAGGATCAGCCCCAGCATTTT. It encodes CASSLEDQPQHF.